This T cell receptor beta chain was sequenced in a study of blood T cell repertoires in COVID-19. Across the study: From the United States, Italy and Spain came samples of acute and convalescent COVID-19.

Participant ages covered roughly 18 to 90 years across 20 to 25 US areas. Participant-reported clinical history was the basis for cohort assignment. The data were produced by immunoSEQ multiplex PCR, yet TCRdb's version contains in-frame clones alone and is incomplete. Of some 330,000 clones listed, 80% to 90% are singletons. This CDR3 has 16 amino acids. After removal of 2 bases from V and 5 bases from J, the junction contained 5 bases not matched to a gene. Per the germline V gene, CDR1 is LNHDA and CDR2 is SQIVND (reference sequence). This TCR was recovered from a man aged 25-45 years who had recovered from COVID-19. The sequencing input was PBMCs or T cells enriched from blood (not recorded which). This chain joins TRBV19 and TRBJ2-2; 10 positions match TRBD1. The CDR3 here is CASSIRTGGLTGELFF. As DNA, the CDR3 is TGTGCCAGTAGTATAAGGACAGGGGGACTAACCGGGGAGCTGTTTTTT.